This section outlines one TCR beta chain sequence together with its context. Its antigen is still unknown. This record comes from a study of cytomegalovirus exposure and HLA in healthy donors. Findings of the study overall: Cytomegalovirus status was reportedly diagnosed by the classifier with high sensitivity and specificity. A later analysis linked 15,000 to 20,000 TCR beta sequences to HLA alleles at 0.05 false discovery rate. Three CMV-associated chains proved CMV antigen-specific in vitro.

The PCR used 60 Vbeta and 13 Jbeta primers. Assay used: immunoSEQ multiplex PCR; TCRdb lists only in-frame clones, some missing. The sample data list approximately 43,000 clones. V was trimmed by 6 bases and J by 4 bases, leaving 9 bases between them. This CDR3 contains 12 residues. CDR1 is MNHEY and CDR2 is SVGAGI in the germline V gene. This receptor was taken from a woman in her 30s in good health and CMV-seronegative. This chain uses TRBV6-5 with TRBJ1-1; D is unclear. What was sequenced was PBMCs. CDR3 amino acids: CASRRGRTEAFF. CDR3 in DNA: TGTGCCAGCAGGCGCGGGCGCACTGAAGCTTTCTTT.